This TCR beta chain is from a study of T cells in localized non-small cell lung cancer. General study points: Adjacent lung tissue had a median roughly 62 of the top 100 clones found in the tumor. Overall survival was longer when the density of T cells in the blood was higher.

The table lists this clone with a count of one. The target antigen is unknown. The assay was immunoSEQ multiplex PCR, and TCRdb's table has in-frame clones only and misses some. Here the sample spans roughly 33,000 clones, more than 70% being singletons. Trimming shortened V by 1 base and J by 4 bases, and 17 bases separated the two germline ends. Germline loops: CDR1 KGHSH, CDR2 LQKENI. The CDR3 sequence is 17 residues long. V and J are TRBV18 and TRBJ1-5, with a possible D match to TRBD1 (5 bases). The source of this sequence is a woman aged 40 to 75 with stage I lung adenocarcinoma. Sequences were derived from peripheral blood, sampled before any cancer treatment. CDR3 DNA sequence: TGTGCCAGCTCACCACTACCTGATTTTACAGGAAATCAGCCCCAGCATTTT. This sequence encodes CASSPLPDFTGNQPQHF.